In its sample, the clone carrying this T cell receptor beta chain was seen many times. Its cognate antigen is unknown. Unsorted libraries came from 2 million PBMCs stored at -80 °C. The authors made cDNA by 5'RACE with 10-nucleotide random UMIs. The authors obtained over 200 million TCR-beta sequences from 15-18 subjects per sequencing run. Via MiXCR, TCRdb re-called the 5' RACE reads, giving one row per CDR3 protein. Of around 80,000 distinct CDR3 sequences listed, around 10% are singletons. This sample stems from a study of neurological immune-mediated disorders. Findings of the study overall: Because no CDR3 amino acid sequences were shared across subjects by expanded clones, private repertoires were suggested in all groups.

The CDR3 has 15 residues. Trimming removed 1 base from V and 0 bases from J, with 10 bases in between. The germline V gene encodes CDR1 SQVTM and CDR2 ANQGSEA. The chain combines TRBV29-1 with TRBJ1-3; no clear D gene. Sample: PBMCs. This TCR came from a man between 35 and 55 years old in good health. The CDR3 here is CSVEAWNDSGNTIYF. The CDR3 DNA sequence: TGCAGCGTTGAAGCGTGGAATGACTCTGGAAACACCATATATTTT.